This T cell receptor beta chain was captured by sequencing in a study of cytomegalovirus exposure and HLA in healthy donors. On this clone: No antigen is known for it.

PCR employed 60 Vbeta and 13 Jbeta primers. Data came from immunoSEQ multiplex PCR; TCRdb stores just in-frame clones and leaves some out. The ten top clones account for roughly 13%, within a sample of some 80,000 clones. The CDR3 is 16 residues long. From germline, CDR1 is PRHDT and CDR2 FYEKMQ (reference sequence). V lost 5 bases and J lost 2, with 16 bases in between. Overall study findings and caveats: Common viral pathogens seemed, in a later analysis, to connect with several of the most significant clusters.

The chain is built from TRBV13 and TRBJ2-1, with TRBD1 as a possible D gene (6 bases). The clonotype originates from a man aged 50 to 59 in good health and CMV-seropositive. Sequencing was carried out using PBMCs. The CDR3 spells CASSIQGPSAYNEQFF. Written as DNA, the CDR3 is TGTGCCAGCAGCATACAGGGACCCTCAGCCTACAATGAGCAGTTCTTC.